The 10 T cell receptor beta chains below come from one sample, sequenced in a study of OX40 agonist ivuxolimab in advanced cancers. Here immunoSEQ multiplex PCR was the method, and the copy in TCRdb shows in-frame clones only, minus some. The sample records approximately 58,000 clones, 88% being singletons. Sequencing used CD4+ or CD8+ T cells sorted from blood, obtained in a trial of the OX40 agonist ivuxolimab. The receptors were sampled from an adult with an advanced solid tumor such as melanoma, head and neck, liver or kidney cancer.

CDR3 in amino acids: CASSGSRTGELFF. CDR3 DNA sequence: TGTGCCAGCAGCGGCTCTAGGACCGGGGAGCTGTTTTTT. V and J are TRBV9 and TRBJ2-2, with D unresolved. The V end lost 3 bases, the J end lost 5 bases, and 8 bases lay between the germline ends. CDR1 and CDR2 (germline): SGDLS, YYNGEE. The CDR3 consists of 13 residues.

J is TRBJ2-5 and V is TRBV18; D call uncertain. The V and J ends lost 5 bases and 6 bases respectively, with 16 bases between them. The germline gives CDR1 KGHSH, CDR2 LQKENI. The CDR3 length is 14 residues. The CDR3 is CASSTPETLKTQYF. The CDR3 DNA is TGTGCCAGCTCAACCCCAGAGACCCTGAAGACCCAGTACTTC.

The rearrangement links TRBV6-1 to TRBJ1-5; tentatively, D is TRBD1 (5 bases). Germline values: CDR1 MNHNS, CDR2 SASEGT. V lost 2 bases and J lost 9, with 11 bases in between. This CDR3 is built from 13 residues. CDR3 in amino acids: CASSEQGERPQHF. The DNA of the CDR3 is TGTGCCAGCAGTGAACAGGGAGAAAGGCCCCAGCATTTT.

The chain has TRBV28 and TRBJ1-2; TRBD1 is a possible D gene (6 bases). From germline, CDR1 is MDHEN and CDR2 SYDVKM. The CDR3 extends over 15 amino acids. Trimming stripped 4 bases from V and 9 bases from J, with 21 bases between. The DNA for the CDR3 is TGTGCCAGCAGTTCTGCCTCTGGACAGAGGAGGAGCTACACCTTC. Its translation: CASSSASGQRRSYTF.

In its sample, this clone was seen once. The chain couples TRBV7-9 to TRBJ2-2; a weak D match, TRBD1 (5 bases). This CDR3 is 16 amino acids long. With 1 base removed from V and 0 bases from J, the gap between germline ends came to 9 bases. Germline V CDR1 and CDR2: SEHNR, FQNEAQ (reference sequence). CDR3 sequence reads: CASSLGRTTNTGELFF. The CDR3 DNA reads TGTGCCAGCAGCTTAGGCCGGACAACGAACACCGGGGAGCTGTTTTTT.

CDR3 residues: CAWSTGITEAFF. CDR3 DNA: TGTGCCTGGAGTACAGGGATCACTGAAGCTTTCTTT. The chain couples TRBV30 to TRBJ1-1; D possibly corresponds to TRBD1 (6 bases). V lost 2 bases, J lost 4 bases, and 8 bases lay in between. The CDR3 runs to 12 residues. In germline, CDR1 is GTSNPN, CDR2 SVGIG (reference sequence).

The chain has TRBV28 and TRBJ1-1; TRBD1 aligns across 10 bases. The junction had 7 bases not matched to a gene; V was cut back by 5 bases and J by 4 bases. Germline V gene sequence: CDR1 MDHEN, CDR2 SYDVKM. The CDR3 length is 15 residues. The CDR3 bases are TGTGCCAGCAGTGCCTCGACAGGGGGCTTCACTGAAGCTTTCTTT. This codes for CASSASTGGFTEAFF.

The rearrangement links TRBV6-1 to TRBJ2-7; 9 nucleotides match TRBD1. V was pared by 8 bases and J by 7 bases, with 9 bases of the junction left unmatched. The CDR3 has 13 amino acids. Germline V gene data show CDR1 as MNHNS and CDR2 as SASEGT. For the CDR3, the DNA is TGTGCCAGCCTTCGGACAGGGGAGAGAGAGCAGTACTTC. The encoded protein is CASLRTGEREQYF.

V usage is TRBV6-1 and J usage is TRBJ2-3; D might be TRBD1 or TRBD2, each matching 5 bases. With 8 bases removed from V and 1 base from J, the gap between germline ends came to 13 bases. Germline loops: CDR1 MNHNS, CDR2 SASEGT. The CDR3 covers 14 residues. Here the CDR3 reads CASAGAGGTDTQYF. For the CDR3, the DNA is TGTGCCAGCGCCGGGGCCGGGGGCACAGATACGCAGTATTTT.

The V call is TRBV25-1, the J call TRBJ2-7; D perhaps matches TRBD2 (5 bases). Deletions cut 0 bases from V and 2 bases from J, with 8 bases between. Germline assignment: CDR1 MGHDK and CDR2 SYGVNS. There are 14 residues in the CDR3. The CDR3 reads CASSEYDYPYEQYF. As DNA, the CDR3 is TGTGCCAGCAGTGAATATGACTACCCCTACGAGCAGTACTTC.